This note documents a single TCR beta chain sequence. This entry comes from a study of blood T cell repertoires in COVID-19. About the study: Samples taken during acute and convalescent COVID-19 were collected in the United States, Italy and Spain.

Here immunoSEQ multiplex PCR was the method, and the copy in TCRdb shows in-frame clones only, minus some. This sample carries about 180,000 clones, roughly 87% of them seen once, and the ten largest clones take about 1.9%. Germline V gives CDR1 MDHEN, CDR2 SYDVKM. The CDR3 extends over 15 amino acids. With 5 bases clipped from V and 2 bases from J, the junction kept 7 bases outside the gene matches. The sequenced sample consisted of peripheral blood. This TCR derives from a man between 18 and 29 years old who had recovered from COVID-19. The rearrangement uses TRBV28 and TRBJ2-7, with TRBD1 matching 9 bases. For the CDR3, the DNA is TGTGCCAGCAGTCCCGGGACAGGGAAGGCCTACGAGCAGTACTTC. As protein: CASSPGTGKAYEQYF.